This T cell receptor (beta chain) comes out of a study of shared clonotypes between healthy human individuals. Study at large: Every donor yielded three CD4 naive, three CD4 memory, two CD8 naive and one CD8 memory plate.

CDR3 size: 13 residues. Germline CDR1 and CDR2: SGHNT and YYREEE (reference sequence). V shed 2 bases and J shed 5 bases, with 10 bases lying between them. As to this clone: Its antigen is unknown.

Study-wide results and limits: Clonotype sharing among donors was expected to depend on sequencing depth. Sorted-subset sequencing was shown by rarefaction to be incomplete despite large depth.

Sorted subsets were amplified in replicate PCRs using 150 to 250 ng DNA, 25,000 to 30,000 T cell genomes. TCRdb's copy holds only in-frame clones and misses some; the assay was immunoSEQ multiplex PCR. The sample has around 1.5 million clones; roughly 98% are singletons. The origin of this receptor is a man aged 30 to 45 in good health. The sample was naive CD4+ T cells sorted from blood. The subset: CD45RA+ positively selected. The rearrangement links TRBV5-4 to TRBJ2-5; D possibly matches TRBD1 or TRBD2 (5 bases each). CDR3 amino acids: CASSLRDRETQYF. The CDR3, as DNA: TGTGCCAGCAGCTTAAGGGACCGGGAGACCCAGTACTTC.